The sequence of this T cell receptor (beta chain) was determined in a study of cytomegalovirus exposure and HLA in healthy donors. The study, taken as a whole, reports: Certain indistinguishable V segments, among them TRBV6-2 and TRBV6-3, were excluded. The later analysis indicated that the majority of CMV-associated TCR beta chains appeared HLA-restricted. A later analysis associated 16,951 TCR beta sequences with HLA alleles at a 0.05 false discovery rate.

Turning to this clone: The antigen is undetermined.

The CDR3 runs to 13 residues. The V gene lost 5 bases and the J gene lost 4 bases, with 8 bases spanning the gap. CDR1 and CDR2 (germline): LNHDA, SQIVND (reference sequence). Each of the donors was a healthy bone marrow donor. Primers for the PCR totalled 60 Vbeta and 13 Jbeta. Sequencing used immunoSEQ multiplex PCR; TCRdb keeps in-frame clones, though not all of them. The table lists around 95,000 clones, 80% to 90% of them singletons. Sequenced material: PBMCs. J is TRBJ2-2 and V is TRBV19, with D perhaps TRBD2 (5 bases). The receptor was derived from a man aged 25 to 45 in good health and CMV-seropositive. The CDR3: CASSARGTGELFF. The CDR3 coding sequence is TGTGCCAGTAGTGCCCGGGGCACCGGGGAGCTGTTTTTT.